The 30 T cell receptor beta chains presented below share a single source sample, sequenced in a study of T-cell reconstitution after alpha-beta-depleted transplantation in children. As it was prepared, the TCRbeta library received unique molecular identifiers. Each CDR3 protein gets one entry after TCRdb re-called the PCR reads with MiXCR. This table has under 850,000 distinct CDR3 sequences, 10% to 15% appearing once. The sample in question was PBMCs, obtained before TCRalphabeta/CD19-depleted stem cell transplant. These receptors were obtained from a girl aged 2-9 years with congenital amegakaryocytic thrombocytopenia, due to receive a stem cell transplant.

This clonotype was counted many times. This chain joins TRBV12-3 or TRBV12-4 and TRBJ2-1; no firm D call. V dropped 8 bases and J dropped 9 bases, with 11 bases sitting between them. The CDR3 is 11 residues long. The DNA for the CDR3 is TGTGCCAGCCTGCGCGGCGGTGAGCAGTTCTTC. It codes for CASLRGGEQFF.

V and J are TRBV20-1 and TRBJ2-1; D unclear. Germline V lookup: CDR1 DFQATT, CDR2 SNEGSKA (reference sequence). The V end lost 0 bases, the J end lost 3 bases, and 15 bases lay between the germline ends. The CDR3 covers 16 residues. The CDR3 loop is CSARDLLFSVYNEQFF. The CDR3, as DNA: TGCAGTGCTAGAGATTTGCTGTTCAGCGTCTACAATGAGCAGTTCTTC.

The CDR3 sequence: CASRPSGRIHEQYF. The CDR3 DNA follows: TGTGCCAGCAGACCTAGCGGGAGGATCCACGAGCAGTACTTC. The chain has TRBV12-3 or TRBV12-4 and TRBJ2-7; 11 bases are a match to TRBD2. CDR3 length: 14 residues. V shed 6 bases and J 5 bases; nucleotides not matched to a gene: 6.

This chain uses TRBV7-9 with TRBJ2-2, with D maybe TRBD2 (5 bases). The CDR3 covers 13 residues. V was clipped by 5 bases and J by 6 bases, with 10 bases between them. The germline gives CDR1 SEHNR, CDR2 FQNEAQ (reference sequence). The CDR3 DNA follows: TGTGCCAGCAGCCCGGGGATCCCCGGGGAGCTGTTTTTT. Residues: CASSPGIPGELFF. The whole variable domain, remainder taken from reference TRBV7-9 and TRBJ2-2, is DTGVSQNPRHKITKRGQNVTFRCDPISEHNRLYWYRQTLGQGPEFLTYFQNEAQLEKSRLLSDRFSAERPKGSFSTLEIQRTEQGDSAMYLCASSPGIPGELFFGEGSRLTVL.

This clonotype has at least ten counts. The CDR3 DNA reads as TGCAGTGCTGGCCGTAGAGCCCGAGACGAGCAGTACTTC. Protein product: CSAGRRARDEQYF. This rearrangement joins TRBV20-1 to TRBJ2-7; D is unresolved. Germline assignment: CDR1 DFQATT and CDR2 SNEGSKA (reference sequence). V was pared by 5 bases and J by 5 bases, with 16 bases between. This CDR3 spans 13 amino acids.

Only a few counts were recorded for this clonotype. The rearrangement links TRBV7-2 to TRBJ2-1, with 8 bases matching TRBD2. The V gene's germline CDR1 is SGHTA and CDR2 FQGNSA. J gave up 5 bases and V 5 bases, and 5 bases lay outside the gene matches. The CDR3 spans 14 residues. CDR3 region: CASSTQLADNEQFF. The CDR3 DNA is TGTGCCAGCAGCACGCAACTAGCGGACAATGAGCAGTTCTTC.

This clonotype was seen repeatedly, ten times or more. This chain connects TRBV12-3 or TRBV12-4 to TRBJ1-2, with D unclear. V was cut by 5 bases and J by 6 bases, with 13 bases left in between. This CDR3 has 13 amino acids. The CDR3, as DNA: TGTGCCAGCAGTCGTCGACGGGTCGATGGCTACACCTTC. Amino acid sequence: CASSRRRVDGYTF.

With respect to this clonotype: Given a much more abundant clone one base away, this may be a read error. The chain uses TRBV20-1 and TRBJ2-5, with 11 bases aligning to TRBD1. This CDR3 comprises 15 residues. The ends lost 6 bases at V and 4 bases at J; junction bases unmatched: 10. The germline V gene encodes CDR1 DFQATT and CDR2 SNEGSKA (reference sequence). The CDR3 spells CSASRTGGFGETQYF. In DNA, the CDR3 is TGCAGTGCCTCTAGGACAGGGGGCTTCGGAGAGACCCAGTACTTC.

This clonotype appeared many times. The CDR3 DNA follows: TGCGCCAGCAGCTGGTTGGGGGAGACCTACGAGCAGTACTTC. Its translation: CASSWLGETYEQYF. The J gene is TRBJ2-7, the V gene TRBV5-1; D is tentatively TRBD1 or TRBD2 (5 bases each). The germline V gene encodes CDR1 SGHRS and CDR2 YFSETQ. CDR3 size: 14 residues. Trimming pared 3 bases from V and 2 bases from J, leaving 12 bases between. Drawing the rest from reference TRBV5-1 and TRBJ2-7, the complete variable domain is KAGVTQTPRYLIKTRGQQVTLSCSPISGHRSVSWYQQTPGQGLQFLFEYFSETQRNKGNFPGRFSGRQFSNSRSEMNVSTLELGDSALYLCASSWLGETYEQYFGPGTRLTVT.

This clonotype was seen repeatedly, ten times or more. The gene calls are TRBV5-1 and TRBJ2-2; 12 nucleotides line up with TRBD1. The J segment lost 6 bases and the V segment lost 3 bases, leaving 3 bases of the junction unmatched. The CDR3 extends over 15 amino acids. Germline values: CDR1 SGHRS, CDR2 YFSETQ. The CDR3 DNA reads as TGCGCCAGCAGCTGGGGGACAGGGGGCGCCGGGGAGCTGTTTTTT. Encoded protein: CASSWGTGGAGELFF.

Remarks on this clonotype: Since a much larger clone is just one base distant, this may be a read error. This chain joins TRBV4-1 and TRBJ2-2; perhaps TRBD1 as D (6 bases). V lost 2 bases to trimming and J lost 6 bases, with 13 bases between them. Germline CDR1 MGHRA, CDR2 YSYEKL. This CDR3 contains 15 residues. Written as DNA, the CDR3 is TGCGCCAGCAGCCAACGGTCAGGGGTTGCCGGGGAGCTGTTTTTT. It specifies CASSQRSGVAGELFF.

This clonotype was counted only a few times. V usage is TRBV27 and J usage is TRBJ1-2; TRBD1 might be the D (6 bases). The CDR3 has 14 residues. Germline values: CDR1 MNHEY, CDR2 SMNVEV (reference sequence). The V gene lost 0 bases and the J gene lost 4 bases, with 9 bases spanning the gap. CDR3 protein: CASSLSPDSYGYTF. CDR3 nucleotide sequence: TGTGCCAGCAGTTTATCCCCGGACAGCTATGGCTACACCTTC.

In its sample, this clonotype was seen many times. The gene calls are TRBV20-1 and TRBJ2-1; 11 bases map to TRBD2. Per the germline V gene, CDR1 is DFQATT and CDR2 is SNEGSKA (reference sequence). V trimming: 5 bases; J trimming: 7 bases; junction bases outside the gene matches: 7. This CDR3 contains 14 residues. The CDR3 DNA reads TGCAGTGCTCAGCTAGCGGGAGGTGGGAATGAGCAGTTCTTC. Protein product: CSAQLAGGGNEQFF.

This clonotype has a count of ten or more. The V gene is TRBV5-1, the J gene TRBJ2-2; 10 bases agree with TRBD2. Trimming took 0 bases from V and 3 from J; bases not matched to a gene: 8. Germline V gene data show CDR1 as SGHRS and CDR2 as YFSETQ. The CDR3 runs to 18 residues. CDR3 region: CASSLVSSGSIDTGELFF. Written as DNA, the CDR3 is TGCGCCAGCAGCTTGGTTTCTAGCGGGAGCATCGACACCGGGGAGCTGTTTTTT.

This clonotype was picked up many times. The J gene is TRBJ2-1, the V gene TRBV12-3 or TRBV12-4; TRBD1 matches 7 bases. The CDR3 covers 13 residues. With V trimmed by 6 bases and J by 5 bases, 4 bases remained unmatched. The CDR3 here is CASRGQRNNEQFF. The CDR3 nucleotides are TGTGCCAGCAGGGGACAGAGAAACAATGAGCAGTTCTTC.

A few counts support this clonotype. The chain has TRBV7-9 and TRBJ2-5; 12 bases are a match to TRBD1. The junction had 4 bases not matched to a gene; V was cut back by 4 bases and J by 4 bases. CDR3 length: 15 amino acids. Germline V gives CDR1 SEHNR, CDR2 FQNEAQ (reference sequence). CDR3 loop: CASSSRDRGPETQYF. The CDR3 nucleotides read TGTGCCAGCAGCTCCCGGGACAGGGGGCCAGAGACCCAGTACTTC.

This clonotype was counted only a few times. The chain links TRBV5-1 to TRBJ1-6; D call uncertain. The V gene lost 0 bases and the J gene lost 0 bases, with 7 bases spanning the gap. CDR1 SGHRS and CDR2 YFSETQ come from the germline V gene. There are 16 residues in the CDR3. As DNA, the CDR3 is TGCGCCAGCAGCTTGGGGCCGAGCTCCTATAATTCACCCCTCCACTTT. Translation gives CASSLGPSSYNSPLHF.

In its sample, this clonotype was seen a few times. This sequence joins TRBV7-3 and TRBJ1-1; 11 bases fit TRBD1. Trimming cost V 5 bases and J 7 bases; bases outside gene matches: 3. The germline gives CDR1 SGHTA, CDR2 FQGTGA. The CDR3 covers 13 residues. The CDR3 sequence is CASSRGTGGEAFF. For the CDR3, the DNA is TGTGCCAGCAGCCGAGGGACAGGGGGTGAAGCTTTCTTT.

This rearrangement joins TRBV13 to TRBJ2-2, with TRBD2 matching over 7 bases. The CDR3 spans 16 residues. Per the germline V gene, CDR1 is PRHDT and CDR2 is FYEKMQ (reference sequence). V shed 3 bases, J shed 1 base, and the junction held 5 bases outside the gene matches. DNA for the CDR3: TGTGCCAGCAGCTTGGAGCTAGCGGTGAACACCGGGGAGCTGTTTTTT. Translating it yields CASSLELAVNTGELFF.

This clonotype came up a few times. V gene TRBV5-6 combines with J gene TRBJ2-2; D is unclear. Trimming removed 0 bases from V and 2 bases from J, with 8 bases in between. CDR3 length: 15 amino acids. Germline V CDR1 and CDR2: SGHDT, YYEEEE. CDR3 sequence reads: CASSLVPGNTGELFF. Here the CDR3 DNA reads TGTGCCAGCAGCTTGGTTCCCGGAAACACCGGGGAGCTGTTTTTT.

This clonotype was counted many times. This chain connects TRBV5-1 to TRBJ2-2; D remains ambiguous. CDR3 length equals 15 residues. CDR1 is SGHRS, CDR2 YFSETQ, per germline. V lost 0 bases, J lost 5 bases, and 11 bases lay in between. This CDR3 reads CASSLVIEYTGELFF. The CDR3 DNA reads TGCGCCAGCAGCTTGGTCATCGAGTATACCGGGGAGCTGTTTTTT. Full variable domain (rest looked up from reference TRBV5-1 and TRBJ2-2): KAGVTQTPRYLIKTRGQQVTLSCSPISGHRSVSWYQQTPGQGLQFLFEYFSETQRNKGNFPGRFSGRQFSNSRSEMNVSTLELGDSALYLCASSLVIEYTGELFFGEGSRLTVL.

This clonotype has ten or more counts. The V call is TRBV20-1, the J call TRBJ2-7; D gene ambiguous. The V end was cut by 7 bases, the J end by 2 bases, with 9 bases between. This CDR3 has 11 amino acids. The germline CDR1 and CDR2 sequences are DFQATT and SNEGSKA (reference sequence). The CDR3 loop reads CSVFLAYEQYF. The CDR3 DNA reads TGCAGTGTCTTCCTAGCCTACGAGCAGTACTTC.

This clonotype was picked up a small number of times. The chain links TRBV29-1 to TRBJ2-3; D is undetermined. The CDR3 has 16 amino acids. V lost 4 bases, J lost 0 bases, and 17 bases lay in between. Germline V gene lookup returns CDR1 SQVTM and CDR2 ANQGSEA. The CDR3 nucleotides read TGCAGCGTTGTCGGTAGGCGGCCGGGTAGCACAGATACGCAGTATTTT. This sequence encodes CSVVGRRPGSTDTQYF.

The chain uses TRBV5-1 and TRBJ2-7, with 10 bases lining up with TRBD2. The germline V gene encodes CDR1 SGHRS and CDR2 YFSETQ. With 3 bases clipped from V and 3 bases from J, the junction kept 3 bases outside the gene matches. The CDR3 loop spans 14 amino acids. In DNA, the CDR3 is TGCGCCAGCAGCTGGACTAGCGGCCGCTACGAGCAGTACTTC. Amino acid sequence: CASSWTSGRYEQYF.

This clonotype came up many times. This sequence joins TRBV6-1 and TRBJ2-7; D not resolved. The V gene's germline CDR1 is MNHNS and CDR2 SASEGT. The CDR3 is made up of 14 amino acids. Trimming left V 7 bases short and J 0 bases short, with 13 bases between. For the CDR3, the DNA is TGTGCCAGCACTCCCAGGTTTACCTCCTACGAGCAGTACTTC. Translated, it gives CASTPRFTSYEQYF.

Only a few counts were recorded for this clonotype. V usage is TRBV29-1 and J usage is TRBJ2-7; TRBD1 aligns across 11 bases. Trimming cost V 4 bases and J 3 bases; bases outside gene matches: 5. Germline V gene data show CDR1 as SQVTM and CDR2 as ANQGSEA. This CDR3 region has 14 residues. DNA for the CDR3: TGCAGCGTTGTACACGGGACAGGGGGCTACGAGCAGTACTTC. Translation: CSVVHGTGGYEQYF.

The chain recombines TRBV28 with TRBJ2-7; D is perhaps TRBD2 (5 bases). Per germline, CDR1 MDHEN and CDR2 SYDVKM. This CDR3 is 13 amino acids long. V lost 8 bases and J lost 3, with 14 bases in between. The CDR3 spells CASRREKIYEQYF. The CDR3, as DNA: TGTGCCAGCCGTAGGGAGAAAATCTACGAGCAGTACTTC.

This clonotype was seen many times. V and J are TRBV20-1 and TRBJ2-3; possibly TRBD2 for D (6 bases). Germline lookup yields CDR1 DFQATT and CDR2 SNEGSKA (reference sequence). The CDR3 spans 12 residues. V lost 6 bases and J 5 bases, leaving 12 bases between the germline ends. Here the CDR3 reads CSARLGGDTQYF. CDR3 nucleotide sequence: TGCAGTGCGAGACTGGGGGGAGATACGCAGTATTTT.

This clonotype was picked up a small number of times. The gene calls are TRBV20-1 and TRBJ2-1, with TRBD2 matching 9 bases. The junction had 8 bases not matched to a gene; V was cut back by 5 bases and J by 6 bases. CDR1 DFQATT and CDR2 SNEGSKA come from the germline V gene (reference sequence). The CDR3 covers 14 residues. CDR3 DNA sequence: TGCAGTGCTCCACGACTAGCGGCCGTCAATGAGCAGTTCTTC. Translated: CSAPRLAAVNEQFF.

In this sample, this clonotype turned up many times. The rearrangement joins TRBV3-1 to TRBJ2-1, with unresolved D. Germline V gene lookup returns CDR1 LGHDT and CDR2 YNNKEL (reference sequence). V lost 0 bases and J 4 bases, leaving 10 bases between the germline ends. The CDR3 runs to 15 residues. The chain's CDR3 is CASSQEIRFYNEQFF. The CDR3 region has the DNA TGTGCCAGCAGCCAAGAGATAAGGTTTTACAATGAGCAGTTCTTC.